This section outlines one T cell receptor beta chain sequence together with its context. Its matching antigen is unknown. This sample was included in a study of cytomegalovirus exposure and HLA in healthy donors. The study, taken as a whole, reports: A later analysis showed TCR association rates differing by HLA locus, peaking at DRB1 and lowest at HLA-C.

Germline V gives CDR1 SGHDT, CDR2 YYEEEE. V gave up 1 base and J gave up 1 base, with 4 bases separating them. This CDR3 spans 13 amino acids. PCR employed 60 Vbeta and 13 Jbeta primers. The table came from immunoSEQ multiplex PCR; TCRdb's copy has only in-frame clones and leaves some out. The sample includes about 60,000 clones, roughly 77% of them seen just once. The V and J genes are TRBV5-6 and TRBJ2-3, with unresolved D. Specimen: PBMCs. The clonotype originates from a woman in her 30s in good health and CMV-seronegative. CDR3 DNA sequence: TGTGCCAGCAGCTTGTCCGGCACAGATACGCAGTATTTT. It codes for CASSLSGTDTQYF. Complete variable domain (other parts from reference TRBV5-6 and TRBJ2-3): DAGVTQSPTHLIKTRGQQVTLRCSPKSGHDTVSWYQQALGQGPQFIFQYYEEEERQRGNFPDRFSGHQFPNYSSELNVNALLLGDSALYLCASSLSGTDTQYFGPGTRLTVL.